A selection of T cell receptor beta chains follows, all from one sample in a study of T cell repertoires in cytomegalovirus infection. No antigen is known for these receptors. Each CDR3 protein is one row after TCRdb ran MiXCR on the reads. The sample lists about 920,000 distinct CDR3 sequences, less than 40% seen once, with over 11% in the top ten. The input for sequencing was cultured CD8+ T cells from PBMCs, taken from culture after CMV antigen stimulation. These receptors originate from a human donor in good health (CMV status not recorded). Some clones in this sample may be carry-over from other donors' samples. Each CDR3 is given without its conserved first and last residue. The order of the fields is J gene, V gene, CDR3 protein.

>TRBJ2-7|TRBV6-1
ASSDERGSYEQY
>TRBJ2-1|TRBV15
ATSQRGNNEQF
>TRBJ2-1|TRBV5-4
ASSEDVNEQF
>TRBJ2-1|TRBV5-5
ASRSLTSGASYYNEQF
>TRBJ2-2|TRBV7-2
ASSSSTGIDGELF
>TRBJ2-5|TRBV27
ASSHRQGRQETQY
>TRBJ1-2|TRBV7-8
ASSLGTGDMVGYT
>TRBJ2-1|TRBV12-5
ASGFTTGIAYNEQF
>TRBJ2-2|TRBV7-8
ASITRGNTGELF
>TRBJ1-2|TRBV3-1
ASSQDRGVGYT
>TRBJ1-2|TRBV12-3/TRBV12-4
ASSHPGTGGRSGGYT
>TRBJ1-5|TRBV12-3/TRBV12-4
ASSFYDRGNEPQH
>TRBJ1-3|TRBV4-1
ASSQGPTDGNTIY
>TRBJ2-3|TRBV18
ASSPPTASHTDTQY
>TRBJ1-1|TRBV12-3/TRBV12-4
ASSAPYVNTEAF
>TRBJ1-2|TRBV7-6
TSSISDREGYGYT
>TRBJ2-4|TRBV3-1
ASSQRRGRNIQY
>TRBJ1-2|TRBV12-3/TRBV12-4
ASSPRDAEDGYT
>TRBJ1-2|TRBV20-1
SARDQDRGPHGYT
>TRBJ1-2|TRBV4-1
ASSQEGLEGYT
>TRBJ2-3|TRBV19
ASSMETSPTDTQY
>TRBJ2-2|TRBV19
ASSIIGELF
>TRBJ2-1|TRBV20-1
SASEAGLAGGFSSYNEQF
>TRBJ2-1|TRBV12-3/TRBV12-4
ASTDPSRGSSYNEQF
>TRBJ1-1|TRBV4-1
ASSQGGGPLNSEAF
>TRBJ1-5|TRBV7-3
ASSLEQGDQPQH
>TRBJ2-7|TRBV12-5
ASGFETDGGPTYEQY
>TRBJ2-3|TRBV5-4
ASSTAALGTDTQY
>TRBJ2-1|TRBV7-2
ASSQTRGGEGNEQF